The next 14 T cell receptor beta chains were all read from a single sample in a study of human T cells and chemical hapten exposure. TCRdb analysed the RACE reads with MiXCR anew, one entry per CDR3 protein. The sample includes under 100,000 distinct CDR3 sequences, 10% seen only once; the top ten take 2% to 2.5%. As to time point: patch test 2, 6 weeks after DPC sensitization. Indicated treatment: therapeutic diphenylcyclopropenone sensitization with weekly scalp DPC. The sequencing here drew on whole blood, taken in connection with sensitization to the hapten diphenylcyclopropenone (DPC). Source of these receptors: a woman aged 25 to 39 with alopecia areata. Some clones in this sample may be carry-over from other donors' samples.

This clonotype was seen a handful of times. This chain joins TRBV2 and TRBJ1-2; D ambiguous. The V end lost 8 bases, the J end lost 2 bases, and 9 bases lay between the germline ends. Germline CDR1 SNHLY, CDR2 FYNNEI. The CDR3 length is 12 residues. For the CDR3, the DNA is TGTGCCAGCCGGGCAGTGAACTATGGCTACACCTTC. Translated: CASRAVNYGYTF.

Ten or more counts support this clonotype. The J gene is TRBJ1-5, the V gene TRBV29-1, with D maybe TRBD1 (5 bases). The CDR3 spans 13 residues. The V gene's germline CDR1 is SQVTM and CDR2 ANQGSEA. V was pared by 3 bases and J by 0 bases, with 6 bases between. The CDR3 loop reads CSVETDSNQPQHF. Written as DNA, the CDR3 is TGCAGCGTTGAGACAGATAGCAATCAGCCCCAGCATTTT.

There are many counts of this clonotype. The chain employs TRBV11-2 and TRBJ2-1; no reliable D call. V lost 2 bases to trimming and J lost 6 bases, with 11 bases between them. The CDR3 sequence is 14 residues long. Germline assignment: CDR1 SGHAT and CDR2 FQNNGV. In DNA form, the CDR3 reads TGTGCCAGCAGCTTAACGGTTCCGGGCAATGAGCAGTTCTTC. The encoded protein is CASSLTVPGNEQFF.

This clonotype was seen many times. J is TRBJ2-5 and V is TRBV5-1; 10 nucleotides agree with TRBD2. V lost 5 bases, J lost 4 bases, and 11 bases stayed unmatched. The CDR3 runs 16 residues. The germline V gene encodes CDR1 SGHRS and CDR2 YFSETQ. CDR3 amino acids: CASSPGEVAGGETQYF. CDR3 sequence (DNA): TGCGCCAGCAGTCCTGGCGAGGTAGCGGGGGGAGAGACCCAGTACTTC.

V and J are TRBV12-3 or TRBV12-4 and TRBJ1-1; 7 bases are shared with TRBD1. The CDR3 spans 13 residues. V lost 2 bases to trimming and J lost 8 bases; unmatched junction nucleotides: 5. The CDR3 DNA sequence: TGTGCCAGCAGTTTACCCGGGACAGTCGAAGCTTTCTTT. Its protein product is CASSLPGTVEAFF.

This clonotype was detected ten times or more. The chain joins TRBV4-3 to TRBJ2-7, with D unresolved. Per germline, CDR1 LGHNA and CDR2 YSLEER. CDR3 size: 14 residues. V lost 1 base and J 2 bases, leaving 9 bases between the germline ends. The CDR3 bases are TGCGCCAGCAGCCAAGGTAACGGTCCCTACGAGCAGTACTTC. Amino acid sequence: CASSQGNGPYEQYF.

The chain recombines TRBV7-2 with TRBJ1-1, with D unclear. V was pared by 1 base and J by 0 bases, with 6 bases between. The CDR3 loop spans 14 amino acids. CDR1 is SGHTA and CDR2 is FQGNSA in the germline V gene. The CDR3 here is CASSLEPLNTEAFF. In DNA form, the CDR3 reads TGTGCCAGCAGCTTAGAGCCGTTGAACACTGAAGCTTTCTTT.

This clonotype has a count of ten or more. The gene calls are TRBV2 and TRBJ2-5; D possibly uses TRBD1 or TRBD2 (5 bases each). CDR1 SNHLY and CDR2 FYNNEI come from the germline V gene. This CDR3 comprises 15 residues. Deletions cut 5 bases from V and 1 base from J, with 14 bases between. CDR3 loop: CASSPGPRAQETQYF. DNA for the CDR3: TGTGCCAGCAGTCCGGGACCTAGGGCCCAAGAGACCCAGTACTTC.

There are many counts of this clonotype. The rearrangement joins TRBV29-1 to TRBJ2-1; TRBD1 aligns across 10 bases. The germline CDR1 and CDR2 sequences are SQVTM and ANQGSEA. The V gene end was trimmed by 3 bases and the J gene end by 6 bases; junction bases not matched to a gene: 2. The CDR3 has 13 amino acids. The CDR3 sequence: CSVEGTGVNEQFF. CDR3 sequence (DNA): TGCAGCGTTGAGGGGACAGGGGTCAATGAGCAGTTCTTC.

The sample holds a few counts of this clonotype. The chain is built from TRBV6-2 or TRBV6-3 and TRBJ2-1; TRBD1 agrees at 10 bases. The length of the CDR3 is 11 residues. In germline, CDR1 is MNHEY, CDR2 SVGEGT. V dropped 5 bases and J dropped 14; count of bases not matched to a gene: 3. CDR3 nucleotide sequence: TGTGCCAGCAGTCGGGGGACAGGGGAGTTCTTC. Amino acid sequence: CASSRGTGEFF.

The table lists this clonotype with many counts. A junction end diverges from the germline sequence, so it may reflect a read error. V is TRBV2 and J is TRBJ1-2; possible D gene TRBD1, 6 bases. The CDR3 loop spans 13 amino acids. Germline values: CDR1 SNHLY, CDR2 FYNNEI. The CDR3 nucleotides are TGTGCCAGCAGGCAGGACAGTCAAGGTCGGGCGCCCTTC. Translated, it gives CASRQDSQGRAPF.

This clonotype was picked up many times. V is TRBV12-3 or TRBV12-4 and J is TRBJ1-5; D remains unclear. The length of the CDR3 is 14 residues. V lost 3 bases, J lost 2 bases, and 8 bases lay in between. CDR3 DNA sequence: TGTGCCAGCAGTTTGAGTTACGGCAATCAGCCCCAGCATTTT. Its protein product is CASSLSYGNQPQHF.

This clonotype appeared many times. J is TRBJ2-1 and V is TRBV7-3; a possible D gene is TRBD2 (5 bases). V was pared by 2 bases and J by 2 bases, with 7 bases between. The CDR3 has 14 amino acids. From germline, CDR1 is SGHTA and CDR2 FQGTGA. The CDR3 loop reads CASSLSGTYNEQFF. The CDR3 bases are TGTGCCAGCAGCTTATCCGGGACCTACAATGAGCAGTTCTTC.

This clonotype was found many times. V is TRBV5-5 and J is TRBJ1-5, with unresolved D. This CDR3 region has 16 residues. The germline CDR1 and CDR2 sequences are SGHKS and YYEKEE (reference sequence). The V and J ends lost 0 bases and 0 bases respectively, with 10 bases between them. The CDR3 region is CASSLGEDVSNQPQHF. The CDR3 coding sequence is TGTGCCAGCAGCTTGGGCGAGGACGTTAGCAATCAGCCCCAGCATTTT. Variable domain in full (rest from reference TRBV5-5 and TRBJ1-5): DAGVTQSPTHLIKTRGQQVTLRCSPISGHKSVSWYQQVLGQGPQFIFQYYEKEERGRGNFPDRFSARQFPNYSSELNVNALLLGDSALYLCASSLGEDVSNQPQHFGDGTRLSIL.